The next 28 T cell receptor beta chains were all read from a single sample in a study of spatial heterogeneity in lung cancer. Points from the study as a whole: Expanded alpha and beta TCR counts within tumors tracked tumor mutation counts.

TCRdb processed the 5' RACE reads anew with MiXCR; each CDR3 protein has one entry. The sample holds a few thousand distinct CDR3 sequences, approximately 40% seen once. Time point here: sample taken at primary tumor resection. For these receptors, no antigen is known. Sequencing was performed on lung tumor tissue, taken at surgery. Source of these receptors: a male donor with early-stage non-small cell lung cancer.

The J gene is TRBJ1-1, the V gene TRBV29-1; D unclear. This CDR3 is built from 12 residues. Germline V gene sequence: CDR1 SQVTM, CDR2 ANQGSEA. Trimming left V 0 bases short and J 8 bases short, with 10 bases between. In DNA form, the CDR3 reads TGCAGCGTTGAAGAGAGACCGTTGGAAGCTTTCTTT. Translated: CSVEERPLEAFF.

The chain links TRBV5-1 to TRBJ2-3; TRBD1 matches 10 bases. The CDR3 is 15 amino acids. Trimming took 2 bases from V and 5 from J; bases not matched to a gene: 5. Per germline, CDR1 SGHRS and CDR2 YFSETQ. The CDR3 sequence is CASSFRQGAGDTQYF. In DNA, the CDR3 is TGCGCCAGCAGCTTCCGACAGGGGGCAGGAGATACGCAGTATTTT.

V and J are TRBV7-9 and TRBJ2-7; tentatively, D is TRBD1 (6 bases). Trimming shortened V by 5 bases and J by 0 bases, and 11 bases separated the two germline ends. The length of the CDR3 is 14 residues. The germline V gene encodes CDR1 SEHNR and CDR2 FQNEAQ (reference sequence). Here the CDR3 DNA reads TGTGCCAGCAGCCCTGGGGGCGACTCCTACGAGCAGTACTTC. Its translation: CASSPGGDSYEQYF.

This clonotype appeared a few times. The chain carries TRBV5-1 and TRBJ2-5; maybe TRBD2 (5 bases). V lost 4 bases and J lost 4, with 17 bases in between. The CDR3 is 15 residues long. The germline CDR1 and CDR2 sequences are SGHRS and YFSETQ. CDR3 residues: CASSGGRGGVETQYF. The CDR3 bases are TGCGCCAGCAGCGGAGGTCGGGGTGGCGTAGAGACCCAGTACTTC.

This clonotype is deemed medium-sized. The genes are TRBV18 and TRBJ1-1; TRBD1 matches at 8 bases. The CDR3 extends over 15 amino acids. J was trimmed by 5 bases and V by 2 bases; bases with no gene match: 7. From germline, CDR1 is KGHSH and CDR2 LQKENI. CDR3 sequence: CASSPATGGETEAFF. In DNA, the CDR3 is TGTGCCAGCTCACCAGCTACAGGGGGGGAGACTGAAGCTTTCTTT.

This clonotype was recorded many times. V usage is TRBV12-3 or TRBV12-4 and J usage is TRBJ2-7, with D perhaps matching TRBD1 (5 bases). This CDR3 region has 11 residues. The V gene lost 7 bases and the J gene lost 6 bases, with 10 bases spanning the gap. CDR3 sequence reads: CASKQGVEQYF. DNA for the CDR3: TGTGCCAGCAAACAAGGGGTCGAGCAGTACTTC.

In its sample, this clonotype is large. The chain carries TRBV7-8 and TRBJ2-7, with D possibly being TRBD1 (6 bases). CDR1 and CDR2 (germline): SGHVS, FQNEAQ. Trimming removed 7 bases from V and 6 bases from J, with 19 bases in between. The CDR3 is 14 amino acids. The CDR3 region is CASNPGRGKSEQYF. CDR3 sequence (DNA): TGTGCCAGCAACCCGGGCAGGGGAAAGTCCGAGCAGTACTTC.

A remark on this clonotype: One junction end does not reproduce the germline sequence, and a read error may be involved. J is TRBJ2-3 and V is TRBV7-3; D call uncertain. Germline values: CDR1 SGHTA, CDR2 FQGTGA. The CDR3 spans 14 residues. The CDR3 nucleotides read TGTGCCAGCAGCTTAGGATCGAGCACAGATACACAGTATTTT. Translated, it gives CASSLGSSTDTQYF.

The DNA of the CDR3 is TGCGCCAGCAGCGGATCCGGCACAGCTAACTACGAGCAGTACTTC. Amino acids: CASSGSGTANYEQYF. The rearrangement links TRBV5-1 to TRBJ2-7; D is uncertain. CDR1 is SGHRS and CDR2 is YFSETQ in the germline V gene. The CDR3 runs 15 residues. V shed 4 bases and J shed 3 bases, with 17 bases lying between them.

This clonotype is termed medium-sized. The V and J genes are TRBV5-4 and TRBJ2-1; 7 bases are a match to TRBD2. The germline V gene has CDR1 SGHNT and CDR2 YYREEE (reference sequence). The CDR3 has 15 amino acids. Trimming removed 0 bases from V and 9 bases from J; junction bases left unmatched: 9. This CDR3 reads CASSLERDHGGEQFF. CDR3 DNA: TGTGCCAGCAGCTTGGAGCGGGATCATGGCGGTGAGCAGTTCTTC.

This clonotype occurred many times. The V gene is TRBV20-1, the J gene TRBJ1-5, with TRBD1 as a possible D gene (6 bases). Deletions cut 7 bases from V and 7 bases from J, with 14 bases between. The CDR3 sequence is 12 residues long. From germline, CDR1 is DFQATT and CDR2 SNEGSKA (reference sequence). The chain's CDR3 is CSVYHREQPQHF. The CDR3 DNA reads TGCAGTGTCTATCACAGGGAACAGCCCCAGCATTTT.

V is TRBV2 and J is TRBJ2-6; D unclear. The CDR3 has 15 amino acids. Trimming took off 5 bases at V and 0 bases at J, with 8 bases between the two ends. CDR1 is SNHLY and CDR2 is FYNNEI in the germline V gene. CDR3 loop: CASSQHNSGANVLTF. DNA of the CDR3: TGTGCCAGCAGTCAGCATAACTCTGGGGCCAACGTCCTGACTTTC.

The chain employs TRBV19 and TRBJ2-1; the D gene could be TRBD1 or TRBD2 (5 bases each). This CDR3 comprises 17 residues. Germline assignment: CDR1 LNHDA and CDR2 SQIVND (reference sequence). V lost 5 bases and J 4 bases, leaving 21 bases between the germline ends. CDR3 protein: CASSAPGTHLLYNEQFF. The CDR3 coding sequence is TGTGCCAGTAGTGCCCCCGGGACCCACCTTTTGTACAATGAGCAGTTCTTC. Together with reference TRBV19 and TRBJ2-1, the CDR3 gives the full variable domain: DGGITQSPKYLFRKEGQNVTLSCEQNLNHDAMYWYRQDPGQGLRLIYYSQIVNDFQKGDIAEGYSVSREKKESFPLTVTSAQKNPTAFYLCASSAPGTHLLYNEQFFGPGTRLTVL.

This chain connects TRBV5-1 to TRBJ1-4; 9 nucleotides line up with TRBD1. The CDR3 sequence is 16 residues long. J gave up 8 bases and V 1 base, and 9 bases lay outside the gene matches. Germline loops: CDR1 SGHRS, CDR2 YFSETQ. This CDR3 is CASSLMSGQGYEKLFF. The CDR3 region has the DNA TGCGCCAGCAGCTTGATGTCGGGACAGGGATACGAAAAACTGTTTTTT.

This clonotype has at least ten counts. The V gene is TRBV28, the J gene TRBJ1-2, with 9 bases fitting TRBD1. The germline V gene has CDR1 MDHEN and CDR2 SYDVKM. This CDR3 has 16 amino acids. Losses at the gene ends were 4 bases for V and 8 bases for J; bases not matched to a gene: 14. CDR3: CASSSPGTGYLKGYTF. DNA of the CDR3: TGTGCCAGCAGTTCTCCCGGGACAGGGTATCTGAAAGGCTACACCTTC.

The chain has TRBV21-1 and TRBJ2-1; the table names TRBD1, a call not compared with the DNA. TRBV21-1 is a known pseudogene. This CDR3 comprises 16 residues. For the CDR3, the DNA is TGTGCCAGCAGCAAGGGACGCATGAGCTCCTACAATGAGCAGTTCTTC. Translated, it gives CASSKGRMSSYNEQFF.

A few counts support this clonotype. The rearrangement links TRBV6-5 to TRBJ2-3, with D perhaps given as TRBD1 or TRBD2 (6 bases each). The V end was cut by 7 bases, the J end by 1 base, with 12 bases between. The V gene's germline CDR1 is MNHEY and CDR2 SVGAGI. The CDR3 totals 14 residues. CDR3 in DNA: TGTGCCAGCACAACGGGGGCCGGCACAGATACGCAGTATTTT. It specifies CASTTGAGTDTQYF.

The V call is TRBV9, the J call TRBJ2-1, with 8 bases aligning to TRBD2. The CDR3 is 15 amino acids. Per the germline V gene, CDR1 is SGDLS and CDR2 is YYNGEE. V lost 3 bases to trimming and J lost 8 bases; unmatched junction nucleotides: 10. CDR3 residues: CASSAFSGTLYEQFF. CDR3 in DNA: TGTGCCAGCAGCGCCTTTAGCGGGACCCTCTATGAGCAGTTCTTC.

There are a few counts of this clonotype. This rearrangement joins TRBV7-6 to TRBJ2-3; 16 nucleotides agree with TRBD2. Germline V gene lookup returns CDR1 SGHVS and CDR2 FNYEAQ. The junction had 7 bases not matched to a gene; V was cut back by 5 bases and J by 2 bases. The CDR3 has 18 residues. CDR3 in amino acids: CASSPGLAGGTDTDTQYF. DNA for the CDR3: TGTGCCAGCAGCCCGGGACTAGCGGGGGGGACCGACACAGATACGCAGTATTTT.

The CDR3 DNA reads TGTGCCAGCAGACTCCAAGGCGGGGAGCTGTTTTTT. Translation gives CASRLQGGELFF. The chain joins TRBV12-3 or TRBV12-4 to TRBJ2-2; D remains unclear. The V end lost 6 bases, the J end lost 7 bases, and 9 bases lay between the germline ends. The CDR3 loop spans 12 amino acids.

This chain uses TRBV18 with TRBJ1-5; D gene unclear. V was pared by 6 bases and J by 4 bases, with 13 bases between. The germline CDR1 and CDR2 sequences are KGHSH and LQKENI. CDR3 length equals 14 residues. CDR3 residues: CASSPTSTNQPQHF. The CDR3 region has the DNA TGTGCCAGCTCCCCTACAAGCACAAATCAGCCCCAGCATTTT.

The rearrangement joins TRBV20-1 to TRBJ2-3; 7 bases fit TRBD2. CDR1 is DFQATT, CDR2 SNEGSKA, per germline (reference sequence). Trimming cost V 5 bases and J 5 bases; bases outside gene matches: 10. This CDR3 comprises 14 residues. The CDR3 DNA sequence: TGCAGTGCTGTCCTAGCGGCCGGAGAAGATACGCAGTATTTT. Protein: CSAVLAAGEDTQYF.

This clonotype is medium-sized. The V gene is TRBV12-5, the J gene TRBJ2-2, with TRBD1 as a possible D gene (6 bases). The ends were cut back, 6 bases at V and 3 bases at J, with 14 bases in the middle. The CDR3 consists of 15 residues. Germline values: CDR1 LGHNT, CDR2 FRNRAP. This CDR3 is CASGYGQRYTGELFF. CDR3 nucleotides: TGTGCTAGTGGCTATGGACAGAGATACACCGGGGAGCTGTTTTTT.

V and J are TRBV10-3 and TRBJ2-3; 8 positions agree with TRBD1. V was pared by 6 bases and J by 2 bases, with 7 bases of the junction left unmatched. Germline lookup yields CDR1 ENHRY and CDR2 SYGVKD. The CDR3 sequence is 15 residues long. The CDR3 coding sequence is TGTGCCATCAGCCTTGGACAGGGAAACACAGATACGCAGTATTTT. As protein: CAISLGQGNTDTQYF.

This clonotype qualifies as medium-sized. The J gene is TRBJ2-5, the V gene TRBV10-1; 8 nucleotides line up with TRBD1. There are 14 residues in the CDR3. V shed 10 bases and J 4 bases; nucleotides not matched to a gene: 11. Germline V gene data show CDR1 as WNHNN and CDR2 as SYGVQD (reference sequence). This chain's CDR3 is CANPRTGKVETQYF. The CDR3 DNA follows: TGCGCCAACCCGAGGACAGGGAAGGTAGAGACCCAGTACTTC.

This chain links TRBV19 with TRBJ2-3; D unclear. The CDR3 runs 13 residues. Germline V gives CDR1 LNHDA, CDR2 SQIVND (reference sequence). The V and J ends lost 6 bases and 0 bases respectively, with 7 bases between them. The CDR3 DNA sequence: TGTGCCAGTAGGTGGCCTAGCACAGATACGCAGTATTTT. Protein: CASRWPSTDTQYF.

The rearrangement joins TRBV12-3 or TRBV12-4 to TRBJ2-7, with 7 bases lining up with TRBD1. Trimming cost V 8 bases and J 0 bases; bases outside gene matches: 10. The CDR3 loop spans 15 amino acids. Here the CDR3 reads CASGAPGQSSYEQYF. The CDR3 DNA sequence: TGTGCCAGCGGGGCACCGGGACAGAGCTCCTACGAGCAGTACTTC.

The chain has TRBV9 and TRBJ2-4, with TRBD2 matching 9 bases. The germline CDR1 and CDR2 sequences are SGDLS and YYNGEE. CDR3 length: 15 residues. V lost 3 bases, J lost 5 bases, and 6 bases stayed unmatched. The CDR3 reads CASSARASGENIQYF. CDR3 nucleotides: TGTGCCAGCAGCGCTAGAGCTAGCGGGGAAAACATTCAGTACTTC.